The next 13 T cell receptor beta chains were all read from a single sample in a study of OX40 agonist ivuxolimab in advanced cancers. Using immunoSEQ multiplex PCR, the repertoire was profiled, and TCRdb retains in-frame clones only, with some absent. The sample records 70,000 or so clones, around 90% being singletons. Source: CD4+ or CD8+ T cells sorted from blood, taken in a trial of the OX40 agonist ivuxolimab. The receptors were sampled from an adult with an advanced solid tumor such as melanoma, head and neck, liver or kidney cancer.

The chain's CDR3 is CASRPGQGVGEQYF. The CDR3, as DNA: TGTGCCAGCAGGCCGGGACAGGGTGTGGGCGAGCAGTACTTC. The chain joins TRBV2 to TRBJ2-7, with 9 bases matching TRBD1. The CDR3 extends over 14 amino acids. Per the germline V gene, CDR1 is SNHLY and CDR2 is FYNNEI. V was pared by 6 bases and J by 6 bases, with 9 bases of the junction left unmatched.

V and J are TRBV30 and TRBJ1-3; no clear D gene. Germline-derived CDR1 and CDR2 are GTSNPN and SVGIG (reference sequence). CDR3 length: 13 amino acids. Trimming took 5 bases from V and 4 from J, leaving 12 bases between them. CDR3 DNA: TGTGCCTGGGGTAAAACGGGAGGAAACACCATATATTTT. Protein product: CAWGKTGGNTIYF.

The chain carries TRBV27 and TRBJ1-2; no definite D call. This CDR3 is 14 amino acids long. Trimming removed 1 base from V and 0 bases from J, with 6 bases in between. Germline V gene sequence: CDR1 MNHEY, CDR2 SMNVEV (reference sequence). The CDR3 loop reads CASSLFGANYGYTF. As DNA, the CDR3 is TGTGCCAGCAGTTTATTCGGGGCTAACTATGGCTACACCTTC.

V is TRBV27 and J is TRBJ1-6; D is possibly TRBD1 (5 bases). Per the germline V gene, CDR1 is MNHEY and CDR2 is SMNVEV (reference sequence). This CDR3 contains 16 residues. Deletions cut 5 bases from V and 1 base from J, with 12 bases between. Written as DNA, the CDR3 is TGTGCCAGCAGTGGGGGGGAGAGGTCCTATAATTCACCCCTCCACTTT. Encoded protein: CASSGGERSYNSPLHF.

The chain's CDR3 is CASSSSDRLGELFF. The DNA of the CDR3 is TGTGCCAGCAGCTCTTCAGACAGACTCGGGGAGCTGTTTTTT. The rearrangement joins TRBV7-2 to TRBJ2-2; TRBD1 is a possible D gene (5 bases). The CDR3 has 14 amino acids. V lost 4 bases and J lost 7, with 13 bases in between. Germline assignment: CDR1 SGHTA and CDR2 FQGNSA.

This chain links TRBV10-3 with TRBJ2-2; D not resolved. Germline-derived CDR1 and CDR2 are ENHRY and SYGVKD. V was trimmed by 0 bases and J by 6 bases, leaving 5 bases between them. The CDR3 covers 13 residues. The DNA for the CDR3 is TGTGCCATCAGTGAGTCGGTAGCCGGGGAGCTGTTTTTT. The encoded protein is CAISESVAGELFF.

Only one count was recorded for this clone. The genes are TRBV9 and TRBJ1-1; 10 bases fit TRBD1. The CDR3 sequence is 15 residues long. V dropped 4 bases and J dropped 7; count of bases not matched to a gene: 10. Germline loops: CDR1 SGDLS, CDR2 YYNGEE. The DNA for the CDR3 is TGTGCCAGCAGCCCCCGACAGGGGGCGGCCTTTGAAGCTTTCTTT. Residues: CASSPRQGAAFEAFF.

The rearrangement links TRBV19 to TRBJ1-5; TRBD1 matches at 11 bases. This CDR3 spans 14 amino acids. The junction had 1 base not matched to a gene; V was cut back by 5 bases and J by 4 bases. CDR1 is LNHDA and CDR2 is SQIVND in the germline V gene (reference sequence). CDR3 nucleotide sequence: TGTGCCAGTAGTGGGACAGGGGGAAATCAGCCCCAGCATTTT. Its protein is CASSGTGGNQPQHF.

The rearrangement uses TRBV30 and TRBJ2-2; perhaps TRBD1 as D (6 bases). Looked up from germline, CDR1 is GTSNPN and CDR2 is SVGIG (reference sequence). Trimming removed 3 bases at V and 4 bases at J, with 12 bases between. The CDR3 consists of 14 residues. The CDR3 DNA sequence: TGTGCCTGGAGAGAGGACAGCGGCACCGGGGAGCTGTTTTTT. Protein sequence: CAWREDSGTGELFF.

The rearrangement links TRBV6-1 to TRBJ2-7; D might be TRBD1 (5 bases). The germline V gene has CDR1 MNHNS and CDR2 SASEGT. V was shortened by 6 bases and J by 2 bases, with 11 bases between the two germline ends. The CDR3 has 13 residues. The CDR3 spells CASRRQRPYEQYF. CDR3 in DNA: TGTGCCAGCAGGAGACAGCGCCCCTACGAGCAGTACTTC.

This clone showed up just once. CDR3 nucleotide sequence: TGTGCCAGCAGCTGGGGCCTAGCGGGCTCCTACGAGCAGTACTTC. Protein sequence: CASSWGLAGSYEQYF. The chain couples TRBV5-5 to TRBJ2-7; 8 nucleotides agree with TRBD2. This CDR3 region has 15 residues. The germline V gene encodes CDR1 SGHKS and CDR2 YYEKEE (reference sequence). V dropped 3 bases and J dropped 0; count of bases not matched to a gene: 5. Full variable domain (rest looked up from reference TRBV5-5 and TRBJ2-7): DAGVTQSPTHLIKTRGQQVTLRCSPISGHKSVSWYQQVLGQGPQFIFQYYEKEERGRGNFPDRFSARQFPNYSSELNVNALLLGDSALYLCASSWGLAGSYEQYFGPGTRLTVT.

V and J are TRBV7-7 and TRBJ2-2; the match to TRBD1 covers 7 bases. The germline V gene has CDR1 SSHAT and CDR2 FNYEAQ (reference sequence). Trimming at V came to 5 bases and at J to 8 bases, leaving 8 bases not matched to a gene. CDR3 size: 14 residues. The CDR3 DNA follows: TGTGCCAGCAGCAAAGACAGGGTATCAGGGGAGCTGTTTTTT. The encoded protein is CASSKDRVSGELFF.

The V call is TRBV11-1, the J call TRBJ1-2; D uncertain. The CDR3 is 14 amino acids. V was trimmed by 2 bases and J by 5 bases, leaving 12 bases between them. The germline V gene encodes CDR1 SGHAT and CDR2 FQDESV (reference sequence). The CDR3 sequence is CASSLSGGGYGYTF. The CDR3 DNA is TGTGCCAGCAGCTTATCAGGCGGTGGATATGGCTACACCTTC.